The 26 T cell receptor beta chains reported below all come from one sample, sequenced in a study of regulatory T cells in long-lasting Graves disease. HTBI primers from iRepertoire and Arm-PCR of CDR3 regions yielded the TCR beta libraries. From the multiplex PCR reads, TCRdb called clonotypes with MiXCR, one entry per CDR3 protein. Here the sample spans 680,000 or so distinct CDR3 sequences, around 17% being singletons. Time point given: newly diagnosed GD, antithyroid drugs for less than 3 months. Preparation of the TCR library used RNA extracted from PBMCs. This sample was also put to use in a study of T cells in Graves' hyperthyroidism and ophthalmopathy.

Sequencing was performed on peripheral blood mononuclear cells (PBMCs), taken at new diagnosis, from a patient treated with antithyroid drugs. These receptors originate from a woman aged 25 to 39 with Graves disease.

There are many counts of this clonotype. The rearrangement joins TRBV20-1 to TRBJ2-3; 8 nucleotides line up with TRBD2. Trimming removed 0 bases from V and 1 base from J; junction bases left unmatched: 0. This CDR3 comprises 14 residues. Germline CDR1 and CDR2: DFQATT and SNEGSKA (reference sequence). The CDR3 DNA is TGCAGTGCTAGAGAGACTAGCGGCACAGATACGCAGTATTTT. Translation gives CSARETSGTDTQYF.

This clonotype was counted only a few times. The V and J genes are TRBV6-1 and TRBJ2-4; unclear D gene. The closer fit of TRBJ2-5 to the DNA end suggests the J call may be wrong. CDR1 and CDR2 (germline): MNHNS, SASEGT. The CDR3 is 13 amino acids. The CDR3 sequence: CASGAGPTETQYF. The CDR3 bases are TGTGCCAGCGGCGCAGGCCCTACGGAGACCCAGTACTTC.

The table lists this clonotype with many counts. No conserved phenylalanine or tryptophan ends this CDR3, so it is likely a read error. This chain connects TRBV2 to TRBJ1-2, with TRBD1 identical over 7 bases. V trimming: 7 bases; J trimming: 5 bases; junction bases outside the gene matches: 10. Per germline, CDR1 SNHLY and CDR2 FYNNEI. The CDR3 sequence is 14 residues long. The CDR3 protein is CASKERQGVYGYTL. The CDR3 nucleotides are TGTGCCAGCAAGGAAAGACAGGGAGTTTATGGCTACACCCTC.

The rearrangement uses TRBV19 and TRBJ2-7; D is uncertain. Per the germline V gene, CDR1 is LNHDA and CDR2 is SQIVND (reference sequence). Between the trimmed V and J ends, which lost 2 bases and 4 bases, there was a span of 15 bases. The CDR3 extends over 15 amino acids. The CDR3 DNA reads as TGTGCCAGTAGTATACTTCCCGGCCTGGGGTACGAGCAGTACTTC. This gives the protein CASSILPGLGYEQYF.

This clonotype was seen a few times. The V call is TRBV5-1, the J call TRBJ2-4; 7 bases are a match to TRBD2. Germline-derived CDR1 and CDR2 are SGHRS and YFSETQ. The V and J ends lost 3 bases and 3 bases, in that order; junction bases with no gene match: 9. This CDR3 has 16 residues. CDR3 sequence: CASSSSSGRIKNIQYF. The CDR3 DNA is TGCGCCAGCAGCTCCTCTAGCGGTAGAATCAAAAACATTCAGTACTTC.

This clonotype was picked up a small number of times. V is TRBV4-1 and J is TRBJ1-2; tentatively, D is TRBD1 (6 bases). Trimming left V 3 bases short and J 8 bases short, with 10 bases between. The germline V gene has CDR1 MGHRA and CDR2 YSYEKL. The CDR3 runs 12 residues. The DNA of the CDR3 is TGCGCCAGCAGCCAGTTTACAGGGGGCTACACCTTC. Protein sequence: CASSQFTGGYTF.

J is TRBJ2-7 and V is TRBV5-1; 8 nucleotides match TRBD2. The germline V gene has CDR1 SGHRS and CDR2 YFSETQ. V gave up 0 bases and J gave up 4 bases; unmatched junction bases: 3. The CDR3 consists of 14 residues. CDR3 sequence (DNA): TGCGCCAGCAGCTTGGCCACTAGCGGATACGAGCAGTACTTC. Residues: CASSLATSGYEQYF.

The rearrangement joins TRBV14 to TRBJ1-6; D gene uncertain. The germline V gene encodes CDR1 SGHDN and CDR2 FVKESK. This CDR3 is built from 12 residues. Trimming cost V 1 base and J 9 bases, with 4 bases left between them. The CDR3 nucleotides read TGTGCCAGCAGCCAAGGGCTTTCACCCCTCCACTTT. Residues: CASSQGLSPLHF.

This clonotype was detected many times. The genes are TRBV7-2 and TRBJ2-5; no firm D call. The CDR3 is made up of 16 amino acids. Germline CDR1 reads SGHTA; CDR2 reads FQGNSA. The ends were cut back, 5 bases at V and 2 bases at J, with 18 bases in the middle. The CDR3 bases are TGTGCCAGCAGCCCCGGATCCTCGCCAGTACAAGAGACCCAGTACTTC. This encodes CASSPGSSPVQETQYF.

The V and J genes are TRBV28 and TRBJ1-5; D is undetermined. The CDR3 has 13 residues. Germline V gene lookup returns CDR1 MDHEN and CDR2 SYDVKM. Trimming took 6 bases from V and 11 from J, leaving 17 bases between them. This chain's CDR3 is CASRLGLHRAQHF. Written as DNA, the CDR3 is TGTGCCAGCAGGTTGGGCCTTCATCGGGCCCAGCATTTT.

This clonotype has a handful of counts. The chain employs TRBV27 and TRBJ2-3, with D possibly TRBD1 on 5 matching bases. CDR1 is MNHEY and CDR2 is SMNVEV in the germline V gene (reference sequence). This CDR3 is built from 15 residues. The ends were cut back, 5 bases at V and 1 base at J, with 13 bases in the middle. CDR3 in amino acids: CASSTPGSGTDTQYF. CDR3 nucleotide sequence: TGTGCCAGCAGTACCCCAGGGTCGGGCACAGATACGCAGTATTTT.

In its sample, this clonotype was seen many times. This chain connects TRBV2 to TRBJ1-2; 7 bases align to TRBD1. After removal of 10 bases from V and 7 bases from J, the junction contained 9 bases not matched to a gene. The CDR3 loop spans 12 amino acids. Germline values: CDR1 SNHLY, CDR2 FYNNEI. The CDR3 DNA sequence: TGTGCCACCTCCTCAGGGGGTCCTGGCTACACCTTC. This sequence encodes CATSSGGPGYTF.

This clonotype was seen ten or more times. V is TRBV7-3 and J is TRBJ2-3; 8 positions match TRBD2. Germline CDR1 reads SGHTA; CDR2 reads FQGTGA. This CDR3 comprises 13 residues. Unmatched junction bases numbered 2, after V lost 4 bases and J lost 5 bases. The DNA for the CDR3 is TGTGCCAGCAGCTCCCTAGCGGGAGATACGCAGTATTTT. Its protein is CASSSLAGDTQYF.

Many counts were recorded for this clonotype. The V gene is TRBV28, the J gene TRBJ2-5, with unresolved D. CDR3 length: 11 residues. V lost 7 bases and J 3 bases, leaving 6 bases between the germline ends. CDR1 MDHEN and CDR2 SYDVKM come from the germline V gene. The CDR3 DNA reads TGTGCCAGCACACTAAAAGAGACCCAGTACTTC. It is translated as CASTLKETQYF.

V is TRBV13 and J is TRBJ1-2, with TRBD1 matching 7 bases. The CDR3 extends over 14 amino acids. The germline CDR1 and CDR2 sequences are PRHDT and FYEKMQ (reference sequence). J lost 8 bases, V lost 5 bases, and 11 bases had no gene match. CDR3 in DNA: TGTGCCAGCAGCCGAAGCGACAGGGCGACGGGCTACACCTTC. Residues: CASSRSDRATGYTF.

A few counts support this clonotype. This chain joins TRBV15 and TRBJ1-4; D perhaps matches TRBD1 (5 bases). CDR1 is LNHNV and CDR2 is YYDKDF in the germline V gene (reference sequence). The ends were cut back, 3 bases at V and 5 bases at J, with 19 bases in the middle. The CDR3 runs to 17 residues. This CDR3 reads CATSRSVGAHLNEKLFF. DNA of the CDR3: TGTGCCACCAGCAGGTCCGTCGGGGCGCATCTCAATGAAAAACTGTTTTTT. Full variable domain (remainder filled in from reference TRBV15 and TRBJ1-4): DAMVIQNPRYQVTQFGKPVTLSCSQTLNHNVMYWYQQKSSQAPKLLFHYYDKDFNNEADTPDNFQSRRPNTSFCFLDIRSPGLGDTAMYLCATSRSVGAHLNEKLFFGSGTQLSVL.

This clonotype appeared many times. The chain is built from TRBV2 and TRBJ2-7; D possibly corresponds to TRBD2 (6 bases). The CDR3 runs 14 residues. Trimming shortened V by 6 bases and J by 2 bases, and 14 bases separated the two germline ends. Germline-derived CDR1 and CDR2 are SNHLY and FYNNEI. As DNA, the CDR3 is TGTGCCAGCAGCTACCCCGGGAGCACCTACGAGCAGTACTTC. Protein product: CASSYPGSTYEQYF. Drawing the rest from reference TRBV2 and TRBJ2-7, the complete variable domain is EPEVTQTPSHQVTQMGQEVILRCVPISNHLYFYWYRQILGQKVEFLVSFYNNEISEKSEIFDDQFSVERPDGSNFTLKIRSTKLEDSAMYFCASSYPGSTYEQYFGPGTRLTVT.

This clonotype was picked up many times. The gene calls are TRBV3-1 and TRBJ2-7; D remains ambiguous. The CDR3 covers 14 residues. Trimming pared 4 bases from V and 3 bases from J, leaving 13 bases between. CDR1 is LGHDT, CDR2 YNNKEL, per germline (reference sequence). CDR3 in amino acids: CASSRTAIRYEQYF. The CDR3, as DNA: TGTGCCAGCAGCCGTACTGCGATTCGCTACGAGCAGTACTTC.

This clonotype was seen a few times. This chain uses TRBV29-1 with TRBJ2-7; either TRBD1 or TRBD2 may fit D (5 bases each). Trimming cost V 2 bases and J 6 bases, with 14 bases left between them. Germline CDR1 SQVTM, CDR2 ANQGSEA. This CDR3 has 13 amino acids. CDR3 amino acids: CSVEMGDLVEQYF. The CDR3 DNA reads TGCAGCGTTGAAATGGGGGACCTCGTCGAGCAGTACTTC.

The chain is built from TRBV2 and TRBJ2-5; TRBD2 matches 7 bases. Germline V gives CDR1 SNHLY, CDR2 FYNNEI. V was clipped by 8 bases and J by 5 bases; unmatched bases: 2. This CDR3 has 11 residues. CDR3 DNA sequence: TGTGCCAGCGGACTAGTGGAGACCCAGTACTTC. This codes for CASGLVETQYF.

This clonotype was picked up many times. This chain joins TRBV6-1 and TRBJ2-7; D remains unclear. Germline values: CDR1 MNHNS, CDR2 SASEGT. The V end was cut by 3 bases, the J end by 5 bases, with 14 bases between. This CDR3 region has 14 residues. The CDR3 DNA follows: TGTGCCAGCAGTGATGGTGCTTATCCCCACGAGCAGTACTTC. This translates into CASSDGAYPHEQYF.

The chain is built from TRBV7-2 and TRBJ2-1; weak D call: TRBD2 (5 bases). The ends were cut back, 0 bases at V and 8 bases at J, with 17 bases in the middle. Germline V gene lookup returns CDR1 SGHTA and CDR2 FQGNSA. The CDR3 totals 16 residues. CDR3 DNA sequence: TGTGCCAGCAGCTTAGCTCTAGCCCGTGGCGCGGATGAGCAGTTCTTC. It encodes CASSLALARGADEQFF.

There are many counts of this clonotype. The rearrangement joins TRBV5-1 to TRBJ2-3; TRBD1 agrees at 9 bases. The J segment lost 3 bases and the V segment lost 0 bases, leaving 11 bases of the junction unmatched. Germline CDR1 is SGHRS and CDR2 is YFSETQ. The CDR3 has 18 residues. CDR3 nucleotide sequence: TGCGCCAGCAGCTTGGCCATTGGGACAGGGATTCGGACAGATACGCAGTATTTT. It encodes CASSLAIGTGIRTDTQYF.

This clonotype was found many times. The chain couples TRBV15 to TRBJ2-7; TRBD2 aligns across 8 bases. Germline V CDR1 and CDR2: LNHNV, YYDKDF (reference sequence). The CDR3 covers 15 residues. Trimming cost V 5 bases and J 3 bases; bases outside gene matches: 9. The CDR3 loop is CATSLGVAGGYEQYF. In DNA form, the CDR3 reads TGTGCCACCAGCCTCGGGGTTGCGGGAGGCTACGAGCAGTACTTC.

This clonotype was found a few times. The V call is TRBV6-1, the J call TRBJ2-3; D gene ambiguous. Trimming removed 5 bases at V and 4 bases at J, with 13 bases between. CDR1 is MNHNS and CDR2 is SASEGT in the germline V gene. The CDR3 contains 14 residues. The CDR3 sequence: CASSPVSSADTQYF. CDR3 nucleotide sequence: TGTGCCAGCAGTCCAGTCTCCTCCGCAGATACGCAGTATTTT.

This clonotype was recorded many times. The rearrangement joins TRBV7-3 to TRBJ2-6, with D uncertain. The V end lost 5 bases, the J end lost 0 bases, and 5 bases lay between the germline ends. Germline-derived CDR1 and CDR2 are SGHTA and FQGTGA. This CDR3 is built from 14 residues. The CDR3 reads CASSQYSGANVLTF. The CDR3 DNA sequence: TGTGCCAGCAGCCAGTACTCTGGGGCCAACGTCCTGACTTTC. The full variable domain, its missing parts supplied by reference TRBV7-3 and TRBJ2-6, is GAGVSQTPSNKVTEKGKYVELRCDPISGHTALYWYRQSLGQGPEFLIYFQGTGAADDSGLPNDRFFAVRPEGSVSTLKIQRTERGDSAVYLCASSQYSGANVLTFGAGSRLTVL.